Reported below is one T cell receptor beta chain. Its antigen is currently unknown. The CDR3 sequence is 18 residues long. Germline CDR1 SGHTA, CDR2 FQGNSA. Trimming removed 6 bases from V and 1 base from J; junction bases left unmatched: 13. Combining a sample-barcoded 5' primer with a J-beta primer mix, a second PCR ran for roughly 6 to 12 cycles. TCRdb passed the 5' RACE reads through MiXCR, listing each CDR3 protein once. The repertoire holds approximately 830,000 distinct CDR3 sequences, with about 59% as singletons. These data belong to a study of blood T cells in healthy people across ages. Study results and caveats: Roughly linear age-related decline in beta diversity appeared, significant by age 40.

The sequence was collected from a man younger than 40 in good health. Specimen: blood. This chain connects TRBV7-2 to TRBJ2-5; 11 bases fit TRBD2. CDR3 sequence reads: CASSRSLLTSGAQETQYF. The CDR3 DNA follows: TGTGCCAGCAGTCGTTCTCTTTTGACTAGCGGGGCCCAAGAGACCCAGTACTTC.